One sample yielded the 27 T cell receptor beta chains listed below, sequenced in a study of blood T cells in healthy people across ages (dated by TCRdb to between 2014 and 2016). The library was produced with 5' RACE. TCRdb records Illumina HiSeq 2500 as the sequencer. A second about 7 to 12 cycle PCR used a sample-barcoded 5' primer and a J-beta primer mix. The public reads were quality trimmed at Q25 with fastp and then assembled into clones with MiXCR by TCRdb, keeping productive beta chains. Rows merge per CDR3 protein into single entries with the most common DNA and genes. Within this sample are 850,000 to 1,000,000 distinct CDR3 sequences, with roughly 51% of them counted one time only. The top ten clones comprise over 20% of the sample. The sequenced sample was blood. These receptors were collected from an older woman in good health.

V is TRBV4-2 and J is TRBJ1-2; perhaps TRBD1 as D (6 bases). This CDR3 comprises 14 residues. Per germline, CDR1 LGHNA and CDR2 YNFKEQ. Trimming cost V 5 bases and J 5 bases, with 15 bases left between them. In nucleotides, the CDR3 is TGTGCCAGCAGCTCGACCTCAGGGGATTATGGCTACACCTTC. It codes for CASSSTSGDYGYTF.

With respect to this clonotype: One end of the junction is discordant with germline, which a read error may explain. The V call is TRBV2, the J call TRBJ1-1; tentative D call: TRBD1 (6 bases). This CDR3 has 13 residues. The V gene's germline CDR1 is SNHLY and CDR2 FYNNEI. CDR3 sequence: CASNTGGWAEAFF. Here the CDR3 DNA reads TGTGCTAGCAATACCGGGGGCTGGGCTGAAGCTTTCTTT.

This clonotype was picked up a small number of times. A clone one base away is much larger, so this may be a read error. V and J are TRBV6-2 or TRBV6-3 and TRBJ2-5; D is undetermined. Germline assignment: CDR1 MNHEY and CDR2 SVGEGT. The V end lost 5 bases, the J end lost 5 bases, and 6 bases lay between the germline ends. CDR3 length equals 11 residues. The CDR3 loop reads CASSPWETQYF. Written as DNA, the CDR3 is TGTGCCAGCAGTCCCTGGGAGACCCAGTACTTC.

The chain has TRBV6-1 and TRBJ2-5; perhaps D is TRBD1 or TRBD2 (5 bases each). Trimming removed 6 bases from V and 1 base from J, with 21 bases in between. Germline CDR1 MNHNS, CDR2 SASEGT. This CDR3 has 17 residues. The CDR3 DNA reads TGTGCCAGCAGCCTCTGGGGACGCTACCCCTTCCAAGAGACCCAGTACTTC. It yields the protein CASSLWGRYPFQETQYF.

This clonotype was detected only a few times. The chain couples TRBV11-2 to TRBJ1-1; D not resolved. CDR3 length equals 11 residues. Trimming shortened V by 1 base and J by 7 bases, and 4 bases separated the two germline ends. Germline-derived CDR1 and CDR2 are SGHAT and FQNNGV. The CDR3 sequence is CASSLVGEAFF. The CDR3 region has the DNA TGTGCCAGCAGCTTAGTCGGTGAAGCTTTCTTT. The full variable domain, its missing parts supplied by reference TRBV11-2 and TRBJ1-1, is EAGVAQSPRYKIIEKRQSVAFWCNPISGHATLYWYQQILGQGPKLLIQFQNNGVVDDSQLPKDRFSAERLKGVDSTLKIQPAKLEDSAVYLCASSLVGEAFFGQGTRLTVV.

This chain links TRBV30 with TRBJ1-2, with D uncertain. Germline values: CDR1 GTSNPN, CDR2 SVGIG (reference sequence). The CDR3 covers 12 residues. Trimming pared 0 bases from V and 2 bases from J, leaving 4 bases between. The DNA for the CDR3 is TGTGCCTGGAGTGTACAGAACTATGGCTACACCTTC. Protein sequence: CAWSVQNYGYTF. The full variable domain, completed using reference TRBV30 and TRBJ1-2, is SQTIHQWPATLVQPVGSPLSLECTVEGTSNPNLYWYRQAAGRGLQLLFYSVGIGQISSEVPQNLSASRPQDRQFILSSKKLLLSDSGFYLCAWSVQNYGYTFGSGTRLTVV.

This clonotype showed up many times. The limits of the CDR3 on the DNA are not certain, so only TCRdb's listed CDR3 is given. The V call is TRBV12-3 or TRBV12-4, the J call TRBJ1-5; the listed D gene, TRBD1, was not tested against the DNA. From its first to its last residue, the CDR3 has 15 amino acids. The CDR3 region is CASSSSDRENQPQHF.

This clonotype was observed a handful of times. The gene calls are TRBV7-9 and TRBJ1-2; 7 bases map to TRBD1. V lost 1 base and J lost 2; bases outside the gene matches: 1. The CDR3 extends over 14 amino acids. Germline assignment: CDR1 SEHNR and CDR2 FQNEAQ (reference sequence). Written as DNA, the CDR3 is TGTGCCAGCAGCTTAGTACAGGGGAACTATGGCTACACCTTC. Translated, it gives CASSLVQGNYGYTF.

The chain links TRBV4-1 to TRBJ2-3; D unclear. This CDR3 region has 16 residues. From germline, CDR1 is MGHRA and CDR2 YSYEKL. Trimming shortened V by 1 base and J by 2 bases, and 13 bases separated the two germline ends. The CDR3: CASSQAYAWTTDTQYF. The CDR3 DNA follows: TGCGCCAGCAGCCAAGCCTACGCCTGGACCACAGATACGCAGTATTTT.

This chain links TRBV6-5 with TRBJ2-5; 7 bases agree with TRBD1. J was trimmed by 1 base and V by 8 bases; bases with no gene match: 4. Germline loops: CDR1 MNHEY, CDR2 SVGAGI. CDR3 length: 13 amino acids. The CDR3 protein is CASYRDSQETQYF. CDR3 nucleotide sequence: TGTGCCAGCTACCGGGACAGCCAAGAGACCCAGTACTTC.

This sequence joins TRBV7-2 and TRBJ2-1, with 10 bases lining up with TRBD2. The CDR3 is 15 amino acids. Germline V gene data show CDR1 as SGHTA and CDR2 as FQGNSA. V shed 3 bases, J shed 3 bases, and the junction held 2 bases outside the gene matches. The chain's CDR3 is CASSFSGRIYNEQFF. Written as DNA, the CDR3 is TGTGCCAGCAGCTTTAGCGGGAGGATCTACAATGAGCAGTTCTTC.

The chain is built from TRBV29-1 and TRBJ2-1, with a tentative D call TRBD2 (6 bases). V dropped 7 bases and J dropped 8 bases, with 15 bases sitting between them. CDR3 length: 12 amino acids. Germline V lookup: CDR1 SQVTM, CDR2 ANQGSEA. The CDR3 DNA follows: TGCAGCGGCGGGACTCCATCCGATGAGCAGTTCTTC. This encodes CSGGTPSDEQFF.

The chain links TRBV7-9 to TRBJ1-4; 8 nucleotides align to TRBD1. Germline trimming cut 6 bases from V and 7 bases from J; bases unmatched to any gene: 7. From germline, CDR1 is SEHNR and CDR2 FQNEAQ (reference sequence). This CDR3 spans 14 amino acids. DNA of the CDR3: TGTGCCAGCAGGAAGGACAGGGCTGGTGAAAAACTGTTTTTT. Its protein is CASRKDRAGEKLFF.

This sequence joins TRBV5-6 and TRBJ2-3; 9 bases map to TRBD1. The germline V gene has CDR1 SGHDT and CDR2 YYEEEE. After removal of 5 bases from V and 4 bases from J, the junction contained 5 bases not matched to a gene. There are 14 residues in the CDR3. The DNA for the CDR3 is TGTGCCAGCAGAGGACAGGGGTATTCAGATACGCAGTATTTT. This encodes CASRGQGYSDTQYF. Variable domain in full (rest from reference TRBV5-6 and TRBJ2-3): DAGVTQSPTHLIKTRGQQVTLRCSPKSGHDTVSWYQQALGQGPQFIFQYYEEEERQRGNFPDRFSGHQFPNYSSELNVNALLLGDSALYLCASRGQGYSDTQYFGPGTRLTVL.

This clonotype appeared a few times. The chain employs TRBV6-1 and TRBJ2-7, with TRBD2 identical over 10 bases. Germline V gene sequence: CDR1 MNHNS, CDR2 SASEGT. V was clipped by 8 bases and J by 4 bases; unmatched bases: 8. The CDR3 length is 14 residues. CDR3 sequence reads: CASGASGSWYEQYF. Written as DNA, the CDR3 is TGTGCCAGCGGGGCTAGCGGGAGTTGGTACGAGCAGTACTTC.

This clonotype has a handful of counts. The V and J genes are TRBV7-2 and TRBJ2-1, with a weak D call TRBD2 (6 bases). Per germline, CDR1 SGHTA and CDR2 FQGNSA. The CDR3 has 16 amino acids. Trimming took off 4 bases at V and 1 base at J, with 14 bases between the two ends. The CDR3 spells CASSYAAGRSYNEQFF. As DNA, the CDR3 is TGTGCCAGCAGCTATGCGGCGGGACGGTCCTACAATGAGCAGTTCTTC.

The chain recombines TRBV5-1 with TRBJ2-4; possibly TRBD1 or TRBD2 for D (5 bases each). The germline V gene encodes CDR1 SGHRS and CDR2 YFSETQ. The CDR3 has 14 amino acids. Deletions cut 0 bases from V and 8 bases from J, with 12 bases between. CDR3 loop: CASSLGAQGDIQYF. The DNA of the CDR3 is TGCGCCAGCAGCTTGGGTGCCCAGGGAGACATTCAGTACTTC.

Concerning this clonotype itself: At one boundary the junction diverges from the germline segment, which might be a read error. This chain links TRBV12-3 or TRBV12-4 with TRBJ2-5; D gene unclear. This CDR3 contains 14 residues. The CDR3 nucleotides read TGTGCCGGCAGTAAAGGGTATCTCCAAGAGACCCAGTACTTC. It specifies CAGSKGYLQETQYF.

This clonotype was detected only a few times. V and J are TRBV7-2 and TRBJ2-5; 9 bases are shared with TRBD2. CDR1 and CDR2 (germline): SGHTA, FQGNSA. V lost 1 base to trimming and J lost 2 bases; unmatched junction nucleotides: 2. The CDR3 covers 15 residues. CDR3 in DNA: TGTGCCAGCAGCTTAGGCGGGGGGGTTCAAGAGACCCAGTACTTC. The encoded protein is CASSLGGGVQETQYF.

V usage is TRBV28 and J usage is TRBJ2-5; TRBD1 matches at 9 bases. Germline loops: CDR1 MDHEN, CDR2 SYDVKM. V gave up 6 bases and J gave up 11 bases; unmatched junction bases: 10. The CDR3 sequence is 13 residues long. The CDR3 sequence is CASRGQGVAEQYF. DNA for the CDR3: TGTGCCAGCAGGGGACAGGGAGTGGCGGAGCAGTACTTC.

This clonotype was detected a few times. This chain uses TRBV18 with TRBJ2-4, with D possibly TRBD1 on 6 matching bases. Germline V CDR1 and CDR2: KGHSH, LQKENI. The CDR3 spans 15 residues. The V gene lost 2 bases and the J gene lost 2 bases, with 10 bases spanning the gap. CDR3 sequence (DNA): TGTGCCAGCTCACCAATCCAGGGGACCAAAAACATTCAGTACTTC. Amino acid sequence: CASSPIQGTKNIQYF.

This rearrangement joins TRBV20-1 to TRBJ2-3; 14 nucleotides align to TRBD2. V was clipped by 6 bases and J by 1 base; unmatched bases: 12. The CDR3 runs 18 residues. Germline V lookup: CDR1 DFQATT, CDR2 SNEGSKA (reference sequence). CDR3: CSASKGTSGSFGTDTQYF. As DNA, the CDR3 is TGCAGTGCCAGTAAGGGGACTAGCGGGAGTTTTGGCACAGATACGCAGTATTTT.

V gene TRBV4-3 combines with J gene TRBJ2-4; D call uncertain. The J call could be wrong; TRBJ2-7 is a better fit for the DNA end. Germline V gene lookup returns CDR1 LGHNA and CDR2 YSLEER. This CDR3 spans 15 amino acids. The CDR3 DNA is TGCGCCAGCAGCCCCGGAATCCAAAGCCCCTACGAGCAGTACTTC. This sequence encodes CASSPGIQSPYEQYF.

V and J are TRBV7-9 and TRBJ2-1, with TRBD1 as a possible D gene (5 bases). This CDR3 region has 16 residues. Trimming left V 3 bases short and J 2 bases short, with 14 bases between. Germline lookup yields CDR1 SEHNR and CDR2 FQNEAQ (reference sequence). CDR3 nucleotide sequence: TGTGCCAGCAGCTTTACCCAGCCAGGGACCTACAATGAGCAGTTCTTC. The encoded protein is CASSFTQPGTYNEQFF. Based on the CDR3 plus reference TRBV7-9 and TRBJ2-1, the full variable domain is DTGVSQNPRHKITKRGQNVTFRCDPISEHNRLYWYRQTLGQGPEFLTYFQNEAQLEKSRLLSDRFSAERPKGSFSTLEIQRTEQGDSAMYLCASSFTQPGTYNEQFFGPGTRLTVL.

This rearrangement joins TRBV5-1 to TRBJ2-5, with D unresolved. Germline CDR1 is SGHRS and CDR2 is YFSETQ. Trimming removed 3 bases from V and 5 bases from J, with 11 bases in between. This CDR3 is 13 amino acids long. This CDR3 is CASSSLEWETQYF. DNA for the CDR3: TGCGCCAGCAGCTCTCTAGAGTGGGAGACCCAGTACTTC.

This chain joins TRBV20-1 and TRBJ2-7; 8 bases map to TRBD1. The CDR3 has 14 residues. With 2 bases clipped from V and 6 bases from J, the junction kept 9 bases outside the gene matches. Germline CDR1 is DFQATT and CDR2 is SNEGSKA (reference sequence). CDR3 region: CSARTGQALFEQYF. The CDR3 coding sequence is TGCAGTGCTAGAACGGGACAGGCGCTATTCGAGCAGTACTTC.

CDR3 residues: CASSPSGGPQETQYF. For the CDR3, the DNA is TGTGCCAGCAGCCCAAGCGGGGGTCCGCAAGAGACCCAGTACTTC. The chain joins TRBV7-2 to TRBJ2-5, with 8 bases identical to TRBD2. Germline-derived CDR1 and CDR2 are SGHTA and FQGNSA. This CDR3 comprises 15 residues. The junction had 7 bases not matched to a gene; V was cut back by 5 bases and J by 2 bases.